The 6 T cell receptor beta chains presented below share a single source sample, sequenced in a study of blood T cell repertoires in COVID-19. Data came from immunoSEQ multiplex PCR; TCRdb stores just in-frame clones and leaves some out. The sample has tens of thousands of clones; approximately 84% are singletons. Sequencing used peripheral blood. Receptor source: a man between 60 and 75 years old with COVID-19, enrolled during active disease.

This chain uses TRBV6-5 with TRBJ2-1, with 10 bases lining up with TRBD1. Germline values: CDR1 MNHEY, CDR2 SVGAGI. This CDR3 region has 16 residues. V lost 2 bases and J lost 3; bases outside the gene matches: 4. The CDR3 DNA sequence: TGTGCCAGCAGTTACCGGACAGGGGGTCTCTACAATGAGCAGTTCTTC. Translated, it gives CASSYRTGGLYNEQFF.

In its sample, this clone was seen once. The gene calls are TRBV6-1 and TRBJ2-1; D uncertain. V was clipped by 3 bases and J by 7 bases, with 16 bases between them. Germline V gene lookup returns CDR1 MNHNS and CDR2 SASEGT. The length of the CDR3 is 15 residues. Written as DNA, the CDR3 is TGTGCCAGCAGTGACCGTATCAGCCGGAGAAATGAGCAGTTCTTC. Its protein product is CASSDRISRRNEQFF.

This clone was seen just once. The chain joins TRBV30 to TRBJ2-1; 7 nucleotides agree with TRBD1. V trimming: 0 bases; J trimming: 5 bases; junction bases outside the gene matches: 7. The germline CDR1 and CDR2 sequences are GTSNPN and SVGIG (reference sequence). This CDR3 spans 15 amino acids. This CDR3 is CAWSVQWDRDNEQFF. CDR3 sequence (DNA): TGTGCCTGGAGTGTACAATGGGACAGAGACAATGAGCAGTTCTTC.

The gene calls are TRBV5-1 and TRBJ2-3; D is ambiguous. Trimming shortened V by 0 bases and J by 1 base, and 12 bases separated the two germline ends. Germline CDR1 is SGHRS and CDR2 is YFSETQ. This CDR3 is 16 amino acids long. CDR3 DNA: TGCGCCAGCAGCTTGGAGTCTCGCCCAGGCACAGATACGCAGTATTTT. Translation: CASSLESRPGTDTQYF.

This chain uses TRBV5-1 with TRBJ2-7, with a tentative D call TRBD1 (6 bases). CDR1 is SGHRS and CDR2 is YFSETQ in the germline V gene. With 0 bases removed from V and 4 bases from J, the gap between germline ends came to 14 bases. The CDR3 extends over 15 amino acids. The CDR3 here is CASSLAAGVGYEQYF. CDR3 in DNA: TGCGCCAGCAGCTTGGCAGCAGGGGTTGGGTACGAGCAGTACTTC.

The gene calls are TRBV2 and TRBJ1-4; D is ambiguous. Germline lookup yields CDR1 SNHLY and CDR2 FYNNEI. V was trimmed by 1 base and J by 8 bases, leaving 14 bases between them. The CDR3 has 15 amino acids. The CDR3 here is CASSEGIQAGEKLFF. The DNA for the CDR3 is TGTGCCAGCAGTGAAGGGATCCAGGCAGGAGAAAAACTGTTTTTT.